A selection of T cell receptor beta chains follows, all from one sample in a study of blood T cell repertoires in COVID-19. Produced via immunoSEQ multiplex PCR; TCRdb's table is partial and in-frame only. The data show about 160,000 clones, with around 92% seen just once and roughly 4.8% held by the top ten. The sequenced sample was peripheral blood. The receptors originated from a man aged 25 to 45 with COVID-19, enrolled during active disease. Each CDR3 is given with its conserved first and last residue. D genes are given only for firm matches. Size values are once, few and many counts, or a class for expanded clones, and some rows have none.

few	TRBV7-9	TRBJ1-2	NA	TGTGCCAGCAGCTTAGCTGCAGGCCACACGTATGGCTACACCTTC	CASSLAAGHTYGYTF
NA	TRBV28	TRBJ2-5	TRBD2	TGTGCCAGCAGTTTCCCCTCAGGGTACCCGGGAGGGACCCAGTACTTC	CASSFPSGYPGGTQYF
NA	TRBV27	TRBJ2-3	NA	TGTGCCAGCAGTTTCTCCCCGGAGCTCACCTTGGATACGCAGTATTTT	CASSFSPELTLDTQYF
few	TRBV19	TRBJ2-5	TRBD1	TGTGCCAGTAGCAGGGGGTATACAGGGCAAGAGACCCAGTACTTC	CASSRGYTGQETQYF
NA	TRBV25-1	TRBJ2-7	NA	TGTGCCAGCAGTGGGCCGAATACCTACGAGCAGTACTTC	CASSGPNTYEQYF
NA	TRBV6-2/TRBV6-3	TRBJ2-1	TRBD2	TGTGCCAGCAGTTACTCAGGCGCGGGGGGGCCCAGCTCCTACAATGAGCAGTTCTTC	CASSYSGAGGPSSYNEQFF
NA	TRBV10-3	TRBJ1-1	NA	TGTGCCACGGTCCCCGGCGCAGCGCTGATGAACACTGAAGCTTTCTTT	CATVPGAALMNTEAFF
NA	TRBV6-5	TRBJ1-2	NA	TGTGCCAGCAGTACAGGCACCTATGGCTACACCTTC	CASSTGTYGYTF
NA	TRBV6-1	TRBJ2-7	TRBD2	TGTGCCAGCAGTGAACTAAGCGGGGGGGCCGGATCAAACTACGAGCAGTACTTC	CASSELSGGAGSNYEQYF
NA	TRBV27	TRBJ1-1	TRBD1	TGTGCCAGCACCGACAGGGGCCCGAACACTGAAGCTTTCTTT	CASTDRGPNTEAFF
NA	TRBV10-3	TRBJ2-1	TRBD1	TGTGCCACGCTAAGCAGCCGAGGACAGGGGACCTACAATGAGCAGTTCTTC	CATLSSRGQGTYNEQFF
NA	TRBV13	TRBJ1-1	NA	TGTGCCAGCAGCTTACAGGCAGCCCCTGAAGCTTTCTTT	CASSLQAAPEAFF
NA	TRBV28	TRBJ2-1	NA	TGTGCCAGCAGTTTAAGTTATAGCCTGTTCTTC	CASSLSYSLFF
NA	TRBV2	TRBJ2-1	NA	TGTGCCAGCAGTCGGCGCGGGACAGCCTCCTACAATGAGCAGTTCTTC	CASSRRGTASYNEQFF
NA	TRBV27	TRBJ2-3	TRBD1	TGTGCCAGCAGTTCATTTGGACAGGGGCGCACAGATACGCAGTATTTT	CASSSFGQGRTDTQYF
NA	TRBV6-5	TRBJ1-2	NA	TGTGCCAGCAGTTCGAGACACAGGGCTGGCTACACCTTC	CASSSRHRAGYTF
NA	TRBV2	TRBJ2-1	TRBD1	TGTGCCAGCAGTGTTGGACAGGGGGCGAGGAATGAGCAGTTCTTC	CASSVGQGARNEQFF
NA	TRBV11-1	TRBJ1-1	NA	TGTGCCAGCAGCTCCCTGGGAGGGTGGAACACTGAAGCTTTCTTT	CASSSLGGWNTEAFF
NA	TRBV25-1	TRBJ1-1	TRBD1	TGTGCCAGCCGGGACAGGGGAAACACTGAAGCTTTCTTT	CASRDRGNTEAFF
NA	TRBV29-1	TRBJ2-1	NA	TGCAGCGTTGAGGTCAGGTACAATGAGCAGTTCTTC	CSVEVRYNEQFF
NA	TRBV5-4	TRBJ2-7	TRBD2	TGTGCCAGCAGCTTGGGCTTCGGGGGGGTCTACGAGCAGTACTTC	CASSLGFGGVYEQYF
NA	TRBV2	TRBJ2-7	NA	TGTGCCAGCAAAAAACAGGGATCCACCTACGAGCAGTACTTC	CASKKQGSTYEQYF
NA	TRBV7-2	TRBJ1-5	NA	TGTGCCAGCAGCTTAGTCGCAGGGTACAATCAGCCCCAGCATTTT	CASSLVAGYNQPQHF
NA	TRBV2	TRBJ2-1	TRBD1	TGTGCCAGCAGTGAAGCGCTTCCCGGGACAGGTTTCGATGAGCAGTTCTTC	CASSEALPGTGFDEQFF
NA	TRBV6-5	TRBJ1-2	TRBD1	TGTGCCAGCAGTTATGAATCGGGACAGGGAATTGGCTACACCTTC	CASSYESGQGIGYTF
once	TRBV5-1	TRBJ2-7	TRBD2	TGCGCCAGCAGCTTGGGGAGCGGGAGTTTTTTGGGGTACGAGCAGTACTTC	CASSLGSGSFLGYEQYF
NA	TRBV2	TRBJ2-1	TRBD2	TGTGCCACTCGGACTAGCGGGAGGTCTGGCAATGAGCAGTTCTTC	CATRTSGRSGNEQFF
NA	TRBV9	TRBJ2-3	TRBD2	TGTGCCAGCAGCGTAGCTGGGAGGGGAGGCACAGATACGCAGTATTTT	CASSVAGRGGTDTQYF
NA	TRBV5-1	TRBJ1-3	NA	TGCGCCAGCAGCTTACAGGGTTCTGGAAACACCATATATTTT	CASSLQGSGNTIYF